This TCR beta chain was profiled in a study of T cell changes during pregnancy in multiple sclerosis. Assay used: immunoSEQ multiplex PCR; TCRdb lists only in-frame clones, some missing. Of tens of thousands of clones in the sample, 90% to 95% were seen once. Here the sequenced sample was peripheral blood, taken in the third trimester of pregnancy. The source of this sequence is a female donor in good health, enrolled as a control in a pregnancy study.

CDR3 region: CASSPVMAGTDTQYF. As DNA, the CDR3 is TGCGCCAGCAGCCCGGTAATGGCGGGAACGGATACGCAGTATTTT. This chain connects TRBV5-1 to TRBJ2-3; TRBD2 might be the D (6 bases). CDR1 and CDR2 from the germline V gene are SGHRS and YFSETQ. V was shortened by 4 bases and J by 6 bases, with 18 bases between the two germline ends. The CDR3 extends over 15 amino acids.